The present entry profiles one T cell receptor beta chain with its context. Antigen unknown. The entry originates in a study of CD8 T cells in ankylosing spondylitis. For TCR beta, libraries came from quantitative 5'-RACE with molecular barcodes. From the 5' RACE reads, TCRdb called clonotypes with MiXCR, one entry per CDR3 protein. This table holds 700,000 or so distinct CDR3 sequences, around 20% found once. Points from the study as a whole: What appeared characteristic of ankylosing spondylitis blood was a TCR beta motif of eight highly homologous variants. Some of these motif variants have turned up before, in reports on reactive arthritis synovial fluid and blood. The authors reported significant enrichment of disease-linked clones in matched ankylosing spondylitis synovial fluid.

This sequence originates from a male donor with ankylosing spondylitis. Sequences were obtained from blood, either unsorted or a sorted T cell fraction (not recorded which).

CDR3: CAIRDRGNNEQFF. DNA for the CDR3: TGTGCCATCAGGGACAGGGGAAACAATGAGCAGTTCTTC. This rearrangement joins TRBV10-3 to TRBJ2-1, with 9 bases matching TRBD1. J was trimmed by 5 bases and V by 6 bases; bases with no gene match: 2. Germline V gives CDR1 ENHRY, CDR2 SYGVKD. The CDR3 is made up of 13 amino acids.